The following is a T cell receptor (beta chain) sequence with its context. Its recognized antigen is unknown. Per-base qualities were not stored, and no clone one base away is much larger. The immunoSEQ Assay, a bias-controlled multiplex PCR, was used to amplify TCRbeta CDR3 regions from genomic DNA. The original pipeline was this. The number of nucleated cells in each sample was estimated from the amplification of reference gene primers within the assay. To quantify the absolute abundance of each unique TCRbeta CDR3 rearrangement, sequence reads were collapsed and filtered. For each sample, productive Simpson clonality was calculated as the square root of Simpson's diversity index over productive rearrangements. TCRdb holds this immuneACCESS table with in-frame rearrangements only. Some clones are missing; in checked studies, unresolved V genes explain under half, and the rest has no known cause. V and J calls and clone size are copied from that table; D and trimming were computed from the DNA. This sample has 150,000 to 200,000 clones in its table, and around nine tenths of those were observed once. The biggest ten clones account for approximately 0.77% of the sample.

This record comes from a study of blood T cell repertoires in COVID-19 (TCRdb year 2020). Study-level background: Samples from collaborators originated in the United States, Italy and Spain and spanned both the acute and convalescent phases of COVID-19. Samples were obtained from the ongoing ImmuneRACE study (first 160 participants) and from over 1,000 subjects provided by 6 global collaborators. The sample metadata nearly always contained a de-identified subject ID, COVID-19 status, age in years and sex. Where available, HLA class I and class II types were obtained from metadata supplied by the sample provider rather than from assay-based typing. The prospective study material was composed of cDNA or gDNA derived from T cells, B-cell-depleted T cells, or PBMCs. The repertoires were released in a freely available public database intended as a resource for research on the immune response to SARS-CoV-2. Deeply sampled blood TCRbeta repertoires from subjects exposed to, actively infected with, or recovered from COVID-19 were included in the dataset.

What the study reported, not specific to this receptor: The quantity of clinical and demographic metadata differed by source and by participant and was supplied without curation.

Participants in the prospective study were enrolled through a virtual design, were aged roughly 18 to 100 years, and lived in roughly 26 United States geographic areas. In the prospective study, participants were assigned to cohorts based on the clinical history participants reported in a screening survey and a study questionnaire. Recovered participants in ImmuneRACE Cohort 3 were defined by two consecutive negative NP/OP PCR tests, clearance by a healthcare professional, or resolution of symptoms. In the prospective study, mobile phlebotomists collected whole blood, serum and a nasopharyngeal or oropharyngeal swab from each participant. Participants in the prospective study had the option to provide additional blood draws and questionnaires over a 2-month period. Blood samples from the prospective study were shipped frozen or at room temperature prior to DNA extraction. The specimen sequenced was PBMCs or T cells enriched from blood (not recorded which). This sequence was found in a woman aged 18-29 years who had recovered from COVID-19.

The CDR3 amino acid sequence is: CASSVGGTAEAFF. The base sequence is TGTGCCAGCAGCGTAGGAGGGACAGCTGAAGCTTTCTTT. The chain links TRBV9 with TRBJ1-1; 7 bases in the junction line up with TRBD1. CDR1 SGDLS and CDR2 YYNGEE were looked up in the germline V gene. Trimmed from V: 0 bases; trimmed from J: 6 bases; junction bases lacking a gene match: 2. The CDR3 spans 13 residues, from the cysteine through the phenylalanine. Left in the record is the CDR3 DNA by itself, 39 bases read in frame from the first base.